What follows are 14 T cell receptor beta chains derived from one specimen sequenced in a study of cytomegalovirus exposure and HLA in healthy donors. The PCR employed 60 Vbeta primers together with 13 Jbeta primers. Repertoires were generated with immunoSEQ multiplex PCR, while TCRdb's copy carries only in-frame clones and drops some. Of 150,000 to 200,000 clones in the sample, 82% were seen once. Sequenced: PBMCs. Receptors originate from a male donor in good health and CMV-seronegative.

The chain uses TRBV4-2 and TRBJ2-1, with D possibly being TRBD1 (6 bases). Per the germline V gene, CDR1 is LGHNA and CDR2 is YNFKEQ. V lost 3 bases to trimming and J lost 8 bases, with 14 bases between them. The CDR3 consists of 14 residues. The DNA for the CDR3 is TGTGCCAGCAGCCAGGGGGACACTAACGATGAGCAGTTCTTC. Amino acid sequence: CASSQGDTNDEQFF.

V and J are TRBV18 and TRBJ2-7; TRBD1 agrees at 7 bases. The CDR3 is made up of 19 amino acids. V lost 3 bases and J lost 5; bases outside the gene matches: 22. The germline gives CDR1 KGHSH, CDR2 LQKENI. The CDR3 sequence is CASSPRLGTVDPDMNEQYF. CDR3 DNA sequence: TGTGCCAGCTCACCGAGATTGGGGACAGTGGACCCGGACATGAACGAGCAGTACTTC.

This clone was seen a single time. This chain joins TRBV6-5 and TRBJ1-6; D remains ambiguous. V gave up 1 base and J gave up 0 bases, with 7 bases separating them. CDR1 is MNHEY and CDR2 is SVGAGI in the germline V gene. CDR3 length: 16 residues. CDR3 in DNA: TGTGCCAGCAGTTACTTTGGGAGCTCCTATAATTCACCCCTCCACTTT. This translates into CASSYFGSSYNSPLHF.

This clone has just a few counts. The V gene is TRBV7-2, the J gene TRBJ2-5; 8 bases are shared with TRBD2. The J call is doubtful: the DNA matches TRBJ2-7 better. CDR1 and CDR2 (germline): SGHTA, FQGNSA. The CDR3 totals 14 residues. Here the CDR3 reads CASSLGRGAYEQYF. The CDR3 DNA sequence: TGTGCCAGCAGCTTAGGGCGGGGGGCCTACGAGCAGTACTTC.

The chain couples TRBV10-2 to TRBJ1-1; D is perhaps TRBD1 (6 bases). Trimming cost V 7 bases and J 5 bases, with 14 bases left between them. The CDR3 length is 13 residues. The germline CDR1 and CDR2 sequences are WSHSY and SAAADI. The CDR3 reads CASNQKQGTEAFF. The CDR3 DNA reads as TGCGCCAGCAACCAAAAACAGGGTACTGAAGCTTTCTTT.

The chain links TRBV29-1 to TRBJ1-1, with D maybe TRBD1 (6 bases). The germline V gene has CDR1 SQVTM and CDR2 ANQGSEA. V shed 7 bases and J shed 1 base, with 25 bases lying between them. The CDR3 extends over 17 amino acids. CDR3 region: CSGKTTGTPNWNTEAFF. The DNA of the CDR3 is TGCAGCGGTAAAACTACGGGGACACCTAATTGGAACACTGAAGCTTTCTTT. The full variable domain, in which reference TRBV29-1 and TRBJ1-1 provide the parts outside the CDR3, is SAVISQKPSRDICQRGTSLTIQCQVDSQVTMMFWYRQQPGQSLTLIATANQGSEATYESGFVIDKFPISRPNLTFSTLTVSNMSPEDSSIYLCSGKTTGTPNWNTEAFFGQGTRLTVV.

The gene calls are TRBV9 and TRBJ2-5; the match to TRBD2 covers 7 bases. The CDR3 has 16 amino acids. V gave up 3 bases and J gave up 2 bases; unmatched junction bases: 10. Germline V gene lookup returns CDR1 SGDLS and CDR2 YYNGEE. The CDR3 reads CASSDLRLAQQETQYF. The CDR3 bases are TGTGCCAGCAGCGACCTTCGACTAGCCCAACAAGAGACCCAGTACTTC.

The chain recombines TRBV5-6 with TRBJ1-5; TRBD1 agrees at 10 bases. CDR3 size: 16 residues. The germline gives CDR1 SGHDT, CDR2 YYEEEE. V shed 0 bases, J shed 4 bases, and the junction held 4 bases outside the gene matches. The CDR3 DNA reads TGTGCCAGCAGCTTGGCCGGACAGGGGGGGAATCAGCCCCAGCATTTT. It is translated as CASSLAGQGGNQPQHF.

This chain links TRBV7-2 with TRBJ1-5, with 8 bases identical to TRBD1. The germline V gene encodes CDR1 SGHTA and CDR2 FQGNSA. Germline trimming cut 1 base from V and 0 bases from J; bases unmatched to any gene: 8. The CDR3 has 18 residues. This CDR3 is CASSLGDRGIYSNQPQHF. The CDR3, as DNA: TGTGCCAGCAGCTTAGGCGACAGGGGCATATATAGCAATCAGCCCCAGCATTTT.

The table lists this clone with a few counts. J is TRBJ1-5 and V is TRBV19; D perhaps matches TRBD1 (5 bases). Trimming took off 6 bases at V and 6 bases at J, with 18 bases between the two ends. Germline assignment: CDR1 LNHDA and CDR2 SQIVND (reference sequence). The CDR3 consists of 15 residues. CDR3 DNA: TGTGCCAGTAGCCCCGGACCGGGGGGAGGTCAGCCCCAGCATTTT. Translation gives CASSPGPGGGQPQHF.

CDR3 nucleotide sequence: TGTGCCAGTACTACGGACAGGGGAGAGGAAAAACTGTTTTTT. Its protein product is CASTTDRGEEKLFF. The chain recombines TRBV19 with TRBJ1-4; 9 nucleotides line up with TRBD1. Per germline, CDR1 LNHDA and CDR2 SQIVND (reference sequence). V lost 7 bases and J lost 8; bases outside the gene matches: 8. The CDR3 loop spans 14 amino acids.

The chain has TRBV10-3 and TRBJ1-1, with TRBD1 identical over 8 bases. The CDR3 loop spans 14 amino acids. Germline V gene lookup returns CDR1 ENHRY and CDR2 SYGVKD. With 4 bases clipped from V and 1 base from J, the junction kept 2 bases outside the gene matches. The CDR3 DNA reads TGTGCCATCAGTGGGGGACAGGAGAACACTGAAGCTTTCTTT. Amino acids: CAISGGQENTEAFF.

The CDR3 DNA reads TGTGCCAGCAGCCAGACTAGCGGGCCAAACTACGAGCAGTACTTC. Translated: CASSQTSGPNYEQYF. The rearrangement links TRBV6-6 to TRBJ2-7, with 10 bases fitting TRBD2. CDR1 MNHNY and CDR2 SVGAGI come from the germline V gene (reference sequence). The V and J ends lost 6 bases and 3 bases, in that order; junction bases with no gene match: 8. The CDR3 runs 15 residues.

The V call is TRBV11-1, the J call TRBJ2-7; perhaps TRBD1 as D (5 bases). CDR3 length: 15 amino acids. The germline CDR1 and CDR2 sequences are SGHAT and FQDESV (reference sequence). Trimming shortened V by 7 bases and J by 7 bases, and 23 bases separated the two germline ends. The chain's CDR3 is CASTTNPGQGVEQYF. DNA for the CDR3: TGTGCCAGCACCACGAACCCGGGCCAGGGCGTAGAGCAGTACTTC.